This T cell receptor beta chain was found in a study of T cells in Graves' hyperthyroidism and ophthalmopathy. Amplification of TCR beta CDR3 regions was performed using RNA transcripts as template. When the TCR CDR3 underwent first-round RT-PCR, the HTBI primer set was used. TCRdb re-called the multiplex PCR reads with MiXCR, one entry per CDR3 protein. The repertoire holds 490,000 or so distinct CDR3 sequences, with approximately 23% as singletons. Trimming removed 7 bases at V and 3 bases at J, with 16 bases between. Per germline, CDR1 SNHLY and CDR2 FYNNEI. This CDR3 is built from 14 residues. The clonotype originates from a woman in her 70s with Graves' ophthalmopathy. This sequence joins TRBV2 and TRBJ2-7; D perhaps matches TRBD1 (6 bases). Sequenced material: blood. The CDR3 DNA follows: TGTGCCAGCACCACCACGGGACAAATCTACGAGCAGTACTTC. This encodes CASTTTGQIYEQYF.